The rows below give T cell receptor beta chains drawn from one sample of a study of shared clonotypes between healthy human individuals. Libraries were prepared by immunoSEQ multiplex PCR; TCRdb keeps only in-frame clonotypes and omits some of them. The sample carries around 2.3 million clones, 90% to 96% recorded once. The sequencing input was naive CD4+ T cells sorted from blood. All receptors derive from a young man in good health. Each CDR3 is given with its conserved first and last residue. The D gene is left open where the match is weak. The size field is filled for only some rows; it gives once, few, many or a size class.

CDR3 DNA: TGCAGCGTCGCGGGCCTAGGGACCCGTGGCTACACCTTC; CDR3 protein: CSVAGLGTRGYTF; D gene: NA; V gene: TRBV29-1; clone size: NA; CDR3 length: 13; J gene: TRBJ1-2
CDR3 DNA: TGTGCCAGCAGCTTGGATACAGGGGGGGCGAATGGCTACACCTTC; CDR3 protein: CASSLDTGGANGYTF; D gene: TRBD1; V gene: TRBV13; clone size: NA; CDR3 length: 15; J gene: TRBJ1-2
CDR3 DNA: TGTGCCAGTAGTATAGAACACAGGGGTCCTTCTCAGCCCCAGCATTTT; CDR3 protein: CASSIEHRGPSQPQHF; D gene: TRBD1; V gene: TRBV19; clone size: NA; CDR3 length: 16; J gene: TRBJ1-5
CDR3 DNA: TGTGCCTGGAGTGGGACAGGGATCTACGAGCAGTACTTC; CDR3 protein: CAWSGTGIYEQYF; D gene: TRBD1; V gene: TRBV30; clone size: NA; CDR3 length: 13; J gene: TRBJ2-7
CDR3 DNA: TGTGCCAGCAGTACCGGGACAGCTAACTATGGCTACACCTTC; CDR3 protein: CASSTGTANYGYTF; D gene: TRBD1; V gene: TRBV6-6; clone size: NA; CDR3 length: 14; J gene: TRBJ1-2
CDR3 DNA: TGTGCCAGCAGCAAGGGGGGACTAGCGGCCCAAGAGACCCAGTACTTC; CDR3 protein: CASSKGGLAAQETQYF; D gene: TRBD2; V gene: TRBV9; clone size: NA; CDR3 length: 16; J gene: TRBJ2-5
CDR3 DNA: TGTGCCAGCAGCTTGCAAACCCCCGGGAGGGGCGACGAGCAGTACTTC; CDR3 protein: CASSLQTPGRGDEQYF; D gene: TRBD2; V gene: TRBV5-4; clone size: NA; CDR3 length: 16; J gene: TRBJ2-7
CDR3 DNA: TGTGCCAGCAGTTTCCTTGACAGGGGAACTATTTCCCTCCACTTT; CDR3 protein: CASSFLDRGTISLHF; D gene: TRBD1; V gene: TRBV27; clone size: NA; CDR3 length: 15; J gene: TRBJ1-6
CDR3 DNA: TGTGCCAGCAGCTTCTTAGCGGGAGAGTGGGTCTACGAGCAGTACTTC; CDR3 protein: CASSFLAGEWVYEQYF; D gene: TRBD2; V gene: TRBV7-2; clone size: NA; CDR3 length: 16; J gene: TRBJ2-7
CDR3 DNA: TGTGCCAGCAGCTTCTGGGGGGACTCTGGAAACACCATATATTTT; CDR3 protein: CASSFWGDSGNTIYF; D gene: NA; V gene: TRBV11-1; clone size: NA; CDR3 length: 15; J gene: TRBJ1-3
CDR3 DNA: TGTGCCAGCAGCCGCCGGGGGGCGACCCATGAAAAACTGTTTTTT; CDR3 protein: CASSRRGATHEKLFF; D gene: NA; V gene: TRBV7-9; clone size: NA; CDR3 length: 15; J gene: TRBJ1-4
CDR3 DNA: TGTGCCAGCAGTGGTACAGAGAACACTGAAGCTTTCTTT; CDR3 protein: CASSGTENTEAFF; D gene: NA; V gene: TRBV6-1; clone size: NA; CDR3 length: 13; J gene: TRBJ1-1
CDR3 DNA: TGTGCCAGCAGCGTAGCGGCCCAGAACCCATACGAGCAGTACTTC; CDR3 protein: CASSVAAQNPYEQYF; D gene: NA; V gene: TRBV9; clone size: once; CDR3 length: 15; J gene: TRBJ2-7
CDR3 DNA: TGTGCCAGCAGTTACTCGCAGGGGCGCGGGCGCACTGAAGCTTTCTTT; CDR3 protein: CASSYSQGRGRTEAFF; D gene: NA; V gene: TRBV6-5; clone size: NA; CDR3 length: 16; J gene: TRBJ1-1
CDR3 DNA: TGTGCCAGCAGGGAGACCGGGGAGCTGTTTTTT; CDR3 protein: CASRETGELFF; D gene: NA; V gene: TRBV2; clone size: NA; CDR3 length: 11; J gene: TRBJ2-2
CDR3 DNA: TGTGCCAGCAGTCTTAGCGGGCTTTACTACGAGCAGTACTTC; CDR3 protein: CASSLSGLYYEQYF; D gene: TRBD2; V gene: TRBV27; clone size: NA; CDR3 length: 14; J gene: TRBJ2-7
CDR3 DNA: TGCGCCAGCAGCCAAGATATTACAGGGGGCCGGTATGGCTACACCTTC; CDR3 protein: CASSQDITGGRYGYTF; D gene: TRBD1; V gene: TRBV4-3; clone size: NA; CDR3 length: 16; J gene: TRBJ1-2
CDR3 DNA: TGTGCCAGCAGTTCGTACACTGAAGCTTTCTTT; CDR3 protein: CASSSYTEAFF; D gene: NA; V gene: TRBV27; clone size: NA; CDR3 length: 11; J gene: TRBJ1-1
CDR3 DNA: TGCGCCAGCAATATACAGGGGAGCGCCTACGAGCAGTACTTC; CDR3 protein: CASNIQGSAYEQYF; D gene: TRBD1; V gene: TRBV10-2; clone size: NA; CDR3 length: 14; J gene: TRBJ2-7
CDR3 DNA: TGTGCCAGCAGCACGGGACTAGCGGGAGTTTGGAATGAGCAGTTCTTC; CDR3 protein: CASSTGLAGVWNEQFF; D gene: TRBD2; V gene: TRBV9; clone size: NA; CDR3 length: 16; J gene: TRBJ2-1
CDR3 DNA: TGTGCCAGCAGTACAGCGGGAGGTGGGAATGAGCAGTTCTTC; CDR3 protein: CASSTAGGGNEQFF; D gene: TRBD2; V gene: TRBV5-4; clone size: once; CDR3 length: 14; J gene: TRBJ2-1
CDR3 DNA: TGTGCCTGGAGTGTACCCGCTATCGGCTACACCTTC; CDR3 protein: CAWSVPAIGYTF; D gene: NA; V gene: TRBV30; clone size: NA; CDR3 length: 12; J gene: TRBJ1-2
CDR3 DNA: TGTGCCAGCAGCGTTCGGGACAGCCCCCTGGATGAGCAGTTCTTC; CDR3 protein: CASSVRDSPLDEQFF; D gene: TRBD1; V gene: TRBV5-4; clone size: NA; CDR3 length: 15; J gene: TRBJ2-1
CDR3 DNA: TGTGCCAGCAGCCACGCAATAGGGGTTACCCCTGAAGCTTTCTTT; CDR3 protein: CASSHAIGVTPEAFF; D gene: NA; V gene: TRBV27; clone size: NA; CDR3 length: 15; J gene: TRBJ1-1
CDR3 DNA: TGCGCCAGCGGGGACCCGAACACTGAAGCTTTCTTT; CDR3 protein: CASGDPNTEAFF; D gene: NA; V gene: TRBV5-1; clone size: NA; CDR3 length: 12; J gene: TRBJ1-1
CDR3 DNA: TGTGCCAGCAGTTCGGGGACGGTTAGAGGGGAGCTGTTTTTT; CDR3 protein: CASSSGTVRGELFF; D gene: NA; V gene: TRBV25-1; clone size: NA; CDR3 length: 14; J gene: TRBJ2-2
CDR3 DNA: TGCGCCAGCAGCCAAGGACACGGGGGAGACGATGAGCAGTTCTTC; CDR3 protein: CASSQGHGGDDEQFF; D gene: NA; V gene: TRBV4-3; clone size: NA; CDR3 length: 15; J gene: TRBJ2-1
CDR3 DNA: TGCGCCAGCAGTTCTCATAGGGACATCACCTACGAGCAGTACTTC; CDR3 protein: CASSSHRDITYEQYF; D gene: NA; V gene: TRBV10-2; clone size: NA; CDR3 length: 15; J gene: TRBJ2-7
CDR3 DNA: TGCAGCGTTGGCAACACCTACGAGCAGTACTTC; CDR3 protein: CSVGNTYEQYF; D gene: NA; V gene: TRBV29-1; clone size: NA; CDR3 length: 11; J gene: TRBJ2-7
CDR3 DNA: TGTGCCAGCAGCGTATTAGCCGGTGAGCAGTTCTTC; CDR3 protein: CASSVLAGEQFF; D gene: NA; V gene: TRBV9; clone size: NA; CDR3 length: 12; J gene: TRBJ2-1
CDR3 DNA: TGTGCCAGCAGCTTTCCGGGACTAGAGCAGTTCTTC; CDR3 protein: CASSFPGLEQFF; D gene: TRBD2; V gene: TRBV7-2; clone size: NA; CDR3 length: 12; J gene: TRBJ2-1
CDR3 DNA: TGCAGCGTTTGGGCGGGACTAGGAGACTACGAGCAGTACTTC; CDR3 protein: CSVWAGLGDYEQYF; D gene: TRBD2; V gene: TRBV29-1; clone size: once; CDR3 length: 14; J gene: TRBJ2-7
CDR3 DNA: TGCGCCAGCAGCTTAGGCCCCTTCAGGGACACCGGGGAGCTGTTTTTT; CDR3 protein: CASSLGPFRDTGELFF; D gene: NA; V gene: TRBV5-1; clone size: NA; CDR3 length: 16; J gene: TRBJ2-2
CDR3 DNA: TGCGCCAGCAGGCCTGACGCCCCGACCTATGGCTACACCTTC; CDR3 protein: CASRPDAPTYGYTF; D gene: NA; V gene: TRBV5-1; clone size: NA; CDR3 length: 14; J gene: TRBJ1-2
CDR3 DNA: TGCGCCAGCAGCCGCAGGGAGGGAAGCTCCTATAATTCACCCCTCCACTTT; CDR3 protein: CASSRREGSSYNSPLHF; D gene: NA; V gene: TRBV4-3; clone size: NA; CDR3 length: 17; J gene: TRBJ1-6
CDR3 DNA: TGTGCCAGCAAGGCTGGATATAATTCACCCCTCCACTTT; CDR3 protein: CASKAGYNSPLHF; D gene: NA; V gene: TRBV6-5; clone size: NA; CDR3 length: 13; J gene: TRBJ1-6
CDR3 DNA: TGTGCCAGCAGCTTAGCGGTCCAGCGGGATATCGATGAGCAGTTCTTC; CDR3 protein: CASSLAVQRDIDEQFF; D gene: TRBD2; V gene: TRBV7-9; clone size: NA; CDR3 length: 16; J gene: TRBJ2-1